This is a list of T cell receptor beta chains from one sample in a study of naive and memory T cell subsets. Using its own MiXCR run on the UMI-ligation and nested PCR reads, TCRdb lists one record per CDR3 protein. The table has 25,000 to 30,000 distinct CDR3 sequences, over 4% seen once. The sample comprised blood. The receptor set was obtained from an adult in good health. Each CDR3 is given with its conserved first and last residue. Fields, in order: J gene, clone size, V gene, D gene, CDR3 protein, CDR3 DNA. The D gene is left open where the match is weak. Clone size is not always given. Where it is, it says once, few, many or a class for expanded clones.

J gene: TRBJ2-7
clone size: many
V gene: TRBV12-3/TRBV12-4
D gene: TRBD1
CDR3 protein: CASSLGDRAYEQYF
CDR3 DNA: TGTGCCAGCAGTTTAGGTGACAGGGCCTACGAGCAGTACTTC

J gene: TRBJ1-1
clone size: many
V gene: TRBV7-3
D gene: .
CDR3 protein: CASSLEGGMNTEAFF
CDR3 DNA: TGTGCCAGCAGCTTAGAGGGGGGGATGAACACTGAAGCTTTCTTT

J gene: TRBJ2-1
clone size: few
V gene: TRBV7-2
D gene: .
CDR3 protein: CASSLSGPRSYNEQFF
CDR3 DNA: TGTGCCAGCAGCTTATCCGGGCCAAGGTCCTACAATGAGCAGTTCTTC

J gene: TRBJ2-2
clone size: many
V gene: TRBV6-2/TRBV6-3
D gene: .
CDR3 protein: CASSYRQSGELFF
CDR3 DNA: TGTGCCAGCAGTTACAGGCAATCCGGGGAGCTGTTTTTT

J gene: TRBJ2-1
clone size: .
V gene: TRBV19
D gene: TRBD2
CDR3 protein: CASSRGGSSYNEQFF
CDR3 DNA: TGTGCCAGTAGTCGGGGCGGGAGCTCCTACAATGAGCAGTTCTTC

J gene: TRBJ1-3
clone size: .
V gene: TRBV18
D gene: .
CDR3 protein: CASWSSGDYTIYF
CDR3 DNA: TGTGCCAGCTGGAGCTCGGGGGACTACACCATATATTTT

J gene: TRBJ1-2
clone size: many
V gene: TRBV6-1
D gene: .
CDR3 protein: CASSVDPRGYTF
CDR3 DNA: TGTGCCAGCAGTGTGGATCCCCGGGGCTACACCTTC

J gene: TRBJ2-1
clone size: .
V gene: TRBV24-1
D gene: TRBD1
CDR3 protein: CATSEFPEPGQGYNEQFF
CDR3 DNA: TGTGCCACCAGTGAATTCCCAGAGCCGGGACAGGGCTACAATGAGCAGTTCTTC

J gene: TRBJ2-1
clone size: many
V gene: TRBV6-2/TRBV6-3
D gene: TRBD2
CDR3 protein: CASSSLAGVLISYNEQFF
CDR3 DNA: TGTGCCAGCAGCAGCCTAGCGGGAGTTTTAATCTCCTACAATGAGCAGTTCTTC

J gene: TRBJ2-5
clone size: many
V gene: TRBV7-2
D gene: TRBD2
CDR3 protein: CASSLGLAGASQYF
CDR3 DNA: TGTGCCAGCAGCTTAGGACTAGCGGGAGCCTCCCAGTACTTC

J gene: TRBJ1-5
clone size: many
V gene: TRBV6-5
D gene: TRBD1
CDR3 protein: CATRPGQNQPQHF
CDR3 DNA: TGTGCCACCAGACCGGGACAGAATCAGCCCCAGCATTTT

J gene: TRBJ2-5
clone size: many
V gene: TRBV20-1
D gene: .
CDR3 protein: CSARGHLLSEETQYF
CDR3 DNA: TGCAGTGCTAGAGGTCACCTACTAAGTGAGGAGACCCAGTACTTC

J gene: TRBJ2-5
clone size: many
V gene: TRBV3-1
D gene: .
CDR3 protein: CASSQDLGGWGETQYF
CDR3 DNA: TGTGCCAGCAGCCAAGATCTGGGGGGATGGGGAGAGACCCAGTACTTC

J gene: TRBJ1-4
clone size: many
V gene: TRBV10-3
D gene: .
CDR3 protein: CAISESVFPGNEKLFF
CDR3 DNA: TGTGCCATCAGTGAGTCGGTGTTCCCGGGGAATGAAAAACTGTTTTTT

J gene: TRBJ1-5
clone size: many
V gene: TRBV29-1
D gene: TRBD1
CDR3 protein: CSAGTDNQPQHF
CDR3 DNA: TGCAGCGCCGGGACAGACAATCAGCCCCAGCATTTT

J gene: TRBJ1-5
clone size: few
V gene: TRBV20-1
D gene: .
CDR3 protein: CSASRGPPNQPQHF
CDR3 DNA: TGCAGTGCTAGTAGGGGACCCCCTAATCAGCCCCAGCATTTT

J gene: TRBJ1-2
clone size: .
V gene: TRBV7-9
D gene: .
CDR3 protein: CASSLGTVGYGYTF
CDR3 DNA: TGTGCCAGCAGCTTAGGGACAGTCGGCTATGGCTACACCTTC

J gene: TRBJ2-5
clone size: many
V gene: TRBV3-1
D gene: .
CDR3 protein: CASSQDRVSETQYF
CDR3 DNA: TGTGCCAGCAGCCAAGACAGGGTGTCGGAGACCCAGTACTTC

J gene: TRBJ2-7
clone size: many
V gene: TRBV29-1
D gene: TRBD2
CDR3 protein: CSAEGASGAQYF
CDR3 DNA: TGCAGCGCAGAAGGGGCCAGCGGGGCGCAGTACTTC

J gene: TRBJ2-1
clone size: many
V gene: TRBV10-3
D gene: .
CDR3 protein: CAISETTGVASGTKYNEQFF
CDR3 DNA: TGTGCCATCAGTGAGACGACAGGGGTGGCTAGCGGGACTAAGTACAATGAGCAGTTCTTC

J gene: TRBJ1-2
clone size: .
V gene: TRBV19
D gene: TRBD1
CDR3 protein: CASRQGNYGYTF
CDR3 DNA: TGTGCCAGTAGACAGGGGAACTATGGCTACACCTTC

J gene: TRBJ1-1
clone size: many
V gene: TRBV5-1
D gene: TRBD1
CDR3 protein: CASSLEGGVGTEAFF
CDR3 DNA: TGCGCCAGCAGCTTGGAAGGGGGCGTGGGCACTGAAGCTTTCTTT

J gene: TRBJ2-7
clone size: many
V gene: TRBV28
D gene: .
CDR3 protein: CASNHGGKYEQYF
CDR3 DNA: TGTGCCAGCAACCATGGGGGCAAGTACGAGCAGTACTTC

J gene: TRBJ2-6
clone size: few
V gene: TRBV18
D gene: .
CDR3 protein: CASSPPNLQGSLSGANVLTF
CDR3 DNA: TGTGCCAGCTCACCACCGAATCTTCAGGGATCCCTCTCTGGGGCCAACGTCCTGACTTTC

J gene: TRBJ2-2
clone size: .
V gene: TRBV5-5
D gene: .
CDR3 protein: CASSLEPNTGELFF
CDR3 DNA: TGTGCCAGCAGCTTGGAACCAAACACCGGGGAGCTGTTTTTT

J gene: TRBJ2-1
clone size: many
V gene: TRBV10-3
D gene: .
CDR3 protein: CAISGARSDNEQFF
CDR3 DNA: TGTGCCATCAGTGGGGCACGATCTGACAATGAGCAGTTCTTC

J gene: TRBJ1-6
clone size: many
V gene: TRBV20-1
D gene: .
CDR3 protein: CSASPIIPNSPLHF
CDR3 DNA: TGCAGTGCTAGCCCCATCATTCCAAATTCACCCCTCCACTTT

J gene: TRBJ2-1
clone size: few
V gene: TRBV12-3/TRBV12-4
D gene: .
CDR3 protein: CASSSGSRASSYNEQFF
CDR3 DNA: TGTGCCAGCAGTTCCGGGAGCAGGGCAAGCTCCTACAATGAGCAGTTCTTC

J gene: TRBJ2-1
clone size: many
V gene: TRBV20-1
D gene: TRBD2
CDR3 protein: CSARGALAGVGFNEQFF
CDR3 DNA: TGCAGTGCTAGGGGGGCCCTAGCGGGAGTAGGATTCAATGAGCAGTTCTTC

J gene: TRBJ2-1
clone size: many
V gene: TRBV28
D gene: TRBD1
CDR3 protein: CASRVGQGASNEQFF
CDR3 DNA: TGTGCCAGCAGGGTGGGACAGGGGGCTTCCAATGAGCAGTTCTTC

J gene: TRBJ1-1
clone size: many
V gene: TRBV4-1
D gene: TRBD1
CDR3 protein: CASSAGGGKGSTEAFF
CDR3 DNA: TGCGCCAGCAGCGCAGGGGGGGGGAAAGGGAGCACTGAAGCTTTCTTT

J gene: TRBJ2-1
clone size: .
V gene: TRBV5-4
D gene: .
CDR3 protein: CASSLGRGRVGDNEQFF
CDR3 DNA: TGTGCCAGCAGCTTGGGCCGGGGCCGGGTGGGGGACAATGAGCAGTTCTTC

J gene: TRBJ2-1
clone size: many
V gene: TRBV7-2
D gene: .
CDR3 protein: CASRPNWASDEQFF
CDR3 DNA: TGTGCCAGCAGACCGAACTGGGCCTCGGATGAGCAGTTCTTC

J gene: TRBJ2-1
clone size: .
V gene: TRBV20-1
D gene: .
CDR3 protein: CSAPPGGLPLDEQFF
CDR3 DNA: TGCAGTGCTCCTCCAGGCGGGCTCCCCCTCGATGAGCAGTTCTTC

J gene: TRBJ2-2
clone size: .
V gene: TRBV6-2/TRBV6-3
D gene: TRBD1
CDR3 protein: CASSYTTGLSTGELFF
CDR3 DNA: TGTGCCAGCAGTTACACGACAGGGTTGAGCACCGGGGAGCTGTTTTTT

J gene: TRBJ2-1
clone size: .
V gene: TRBV13
D gene: .
CDR3 protein: CASQRGSNNEQFF
CDR3 DNA: TGTGCCAGCCAGAGGGGCAGCAACAATGAGCAGTTCTTC

J gene: TRBJ2-1
clone size: medium-sized
V gene: TRBV4-3
D gene: .
CDR3 protein: CASSHHEGGVYNEQFF
CDR3 DNA: TGCGCCAGCAGCCATCATGAGGGGGGGGTCTACAATGAGCAGTTCTTC

J gene: TRBJ2-7
clone size: many
V gene: TRBV4-1
D gene: TRBD2
CDR3 protein: CASSQRGLAGGTYEQYF
CDR3 DNA: TGCGCCAGCAGCCAAAGGGGACTAGCGGGAGGAACCTACGAGCAGTACTTC

J gene: TRBJ2-7
clone size: many
V gene: TRBV28
D gene: .
CDR3 protein: CASSLVHEQYF
CDR3 DNA: TGTGCCAGCAGTTTAGTCCACGAGCAGTACTTC

J gene: TRBJ1-2
clone size: many
V gene: TRBV7-2
D gene: .
CDR3 protein: CASSQYRDSYYGYTF
CDR3 DNA: TGTGCCAGCAGCCAGTACAGGGACTCGTACTATGGCTACACCTTC

J gene: TRBJ1-5
clone size: many
V gene: TRBV6-6
D gene: .
CDR3 protein: CASSKEFNQPQHF
CDR3 DNA: TGTGCCAGCAGTAAGGAGTTTAATCAGCCCCAGCATTTT

J gene: TRBJ2-1
clone size: many
V gene: TRBV7-6
D gene: .
CDR3 protein: CASSATAENTYNEQFF
CDR3 DNA: TGTGCCAGCAGCGCCACGGCTGAAAATACCTACAATGAGCAGTTCTTC

J gene: TRBJ1-6
clone size: few
V gene: TRBV25-1
D gene: .
CDR3 protein: CASSSRPNSPLHF
CDR3 DNA: TGTGCCAGCAGTAGCAGACCAAATTCACCCCTCCACTTT

J gene: TRBJ2-2
clone size: few
V gene: TRBV5-4
D gene: .
CDR3 protein: CASSPPGGTFTGELFF
CDR3 DNA: TGTGCCAGCAGCCCGCCTGGGGGAACCTTCACCGGGGAGCTGTTTTTT